The present TCR beta chain was sequenced within a study of T cells in Graves' hyperthyroidism and ophthalmopathy. The CDR3 is 17 amino acids. Trimming took 0 bases from V and 1 from J, leaving 13 bases between them. From germline, CDR1 is SGHRS and CDR2 YFSETQ. Regarding the study as a whole: Model output signaled ophthalmopathy a median around 6.9 months ahead of onset.

Only a few counts were recorded for this clonotype. Its antigen is unknown. What was amplified from RNA transcripts were TCR beta CDR3 regions. The HTBI primer set served for first-round RT-PCR of the TCR CDR3. TCRdb reanalysed the multiplex PCR reads using MiXCR and keeps one entry per CDR3 protein. Of about 690,000 distinct CDR3 sequences in the sample, 17% were seen once. Diagnoses were made from clinical symptoms, serum measures (thyroxine and TRAb), thyroid ultrasound and orbital computed tomography. The source of the PBMCs was around 10 ml of fresh peripheral blood. The clonotype originates from a man aged 45-65 years with Graves' hyperthyroidism. Sequencing input: blood. The gene calls are TRBV5-1 and TRBJ2-2; D could derive from TRBD1 or TRBD2 (5 bases each). This CDR3 is CASSLGGRTLNTGELFF. CDR3 in DNA: TGCGCCAGCAGCTTGGGGGGCAGGACTTTGAACACCGGGGAGCTGTTTTTT.